Below, 10 T cell receptor beta chains from the same sample are listed, as sequenced in a study of T cells after yellow fever vaccination (dated by TCRdb to the late 2010s). The library was produced with 5' RACE. Sequencing was performed on an Illumina HiSeq 2500. TCRdb reprocessed the public reads (quality trimming at Q25 with fastp, clone calling with MiXCR) and kept in-frame beta chains. All rows with the same CDR3 protein become a single entry with the most common DNA and genes. The sample table lists 40,000 to 50,000 distinct CDR3 sequences, about 6.3% of them with a count of one. The ten largest clonotypes hold about 10% of the sample. The treatment or condition label for this specimen denotes: live attenuated yellow fever vaccine strain. Sample: PBMCs, either bulk or a sorted T-cell subset (CD4+, CD8+, memory, or dextramer-sorted; not recorded which), taken 45 days after the yellow fever booster vaccination. These receptors were obtained from a young man who received the YFV17D yellow fever vaccine.

This clonotype was found many times. The CDR3 coding sequence is TGTGCCAGCAGCTTCAAATCGGGGTCTGGAAACACCATATATTTT. It encodes CASSFKSGSGNTIYF. V gene TRBV5-6 combines with J gene TRBJ1-3, with D uncertain. Trimming pared 2 bases from V and 1 base from J, leaving 10 bases between. From germline, CDR1 is SGHDT and CDR2 YYEEEE. CDR3 size: 15 residues. The full variable domain, in which reference TRBV5-6 and TRBJ1-3 provide the parts outside the CDR3, is DAGVTQSPTHLIKTRGQQVTLRCSPKSGHDTVSWYQQALGQGPQFIFQYYEEEERQRGNFPDRFSGHQFPNYSSELNVNALLLGDSALYLCASSFKSGSGNTIYFGEGSWLTVV.

This chain joins TRBV7-9 and TRBJ2-3; D call uncertain. The germline V gene encodes CDR1 SEHNR and CDR2 FQNEAQ (reference sequence). The CDR3 runs 13 residues. V lost 4 bases, J lost 6 bases, and 11 bases lay in between. In DNA, the CDR3 is TGTGCCAGCAGCTCACCGGGCCCCGATACGCAGTATTTT. Its translation is CASSSPGPDTQYF.

This clonotype has ten or more counts. The chain has TRBV7-2 and TRBJ2-3; tentatively, D is TRBD2 (6 bases). The V and J ends lost 1 base and 4 bases respectively, with 9 bases between them. From germline, CDR1 is SGHTA and CDR2 FQGNSA. This CDR3 contains 14 residues. CDR3 nucleotide sequence: TGTGCCAGCAGCTTAGACGGGAGAGCAGATACGCAGTATTTT. This gives the protein CASSLDGRADTQYF.

In this sample, this clonotype turned up many times. The V gene is TRBV21-1, the J gene TRBJ1-4; the table's D call of TRBD1 was not tested on the DNA. TRBV21-1 corresponds to a pseudogene. The CDR3 has 18 amino acids. The DNA of the CDR3 is TGTGCCAGCAGCAAAGTCAGGGACAGGGAATCCACTAATGAAAAACTGTTTTTT. Translated: CASSKVRDRESTNEKLFF.

This chain uses TRBV18 with TRBJ1-1; D is perhaps TRBD1 (5 bases). This CDR3 contains 15 residues. V was clipped by 3 bases and J by 0 bases, with 11 bases between them. From germline, CDR1 is KGHSH and CDR2 LQKENI. This CDR3 is CASSPEQVMNTEAFF. CDR3 DNA sequence: TGTGCCAGCTCACCCGAACAGGTGATGAACACTGAAGCTTTCTTT. The full variable domain, its missing parts supplied by reference TRBV18 and TRBJ1-1, is NAGVMQNPRHLVRRRGQEARLRCSPMKGHSHVYWYRQLPEEGLKFMVYLQKENIIDESGMPKERFSAEFPKEGPSILRIQQVVRGDSAAYFCASSPEQVMNTEAFFGQGTRLTVV.

There are many counts of this clonotype. The gene calls are TRBV11-2 and TRBJ2-4; D ambiguous. The CDR3 is made up of 15 amino acids. The V end lost 4 bases, the J end lost 0 bases, and 10 bases lay between the germline ends. Germline CDR1 SGHAT, CDR2 FQNNGV. CDR3 in DNA: TGTGCCAGCAGCTACCTCACCGAAGCCAAAAACATTCAGTACTTC. Translation: CASSYLTEAKNIQYF.

This clonotype occurred many times. The chain links TRBV20-1 to TRBJ2-7; perhaps TRBD1 as D (6 bases). Trimming stripped 3 bases from V and 1 base from J, with 16 bases between. This CDR3 has 15 amino acids. Germline V gene data show CDR1 as DFQATT and CDR2 as SNEGSKA (reference sequence). CDR3 DNA sequence: TGCAGTGCTAGGATATCGGGACAATATTCCTACGAGCAGTACTTC. Translated, it gives CSARISGQYSYEQYF.

Ten or more counts support this clonotype. This chain joins TRBV5-1 and TRBJ2-7; 12 bases line up with TRBD2. Germline V gives CDR1 SGHRS, CDR2 YFSETQ. Trimming cost V 6 bases and J 4 bases; bases outside gene matches: 8. The CDR3 spans 15 residues. The chain's CDR3 is CASKLAGGRLYEQYF. CDR3 nucleotides: TGCGCCAGCAAACTAGCGGGAGGTCGGTTATACGAGCAGTACTTC. Full variable domain (missing parts from reference TRBV5-1 and TRBJ2-7): KAGVTQTPRYLIKTRGQQVTLSCSPISGHRSVSWYQQTPGQGLQFLFEYFSETQRNKGNFPGRFSGRQFSNSRSEMNVSTLELGDSALYLCASKLAGGRLYEQYFGPGTRLTVT.

The chain carries TRBV19 and TRBJ2-1; D remains ambiguous. V lost 5 bases, J lost 2 bases, and 7 bases lay in between. This CDR3 has 13 residues. Looked up from germline, CDR1 is LNHDA and CDR2 is SQIVND (reference sequence). CDR3 protein: CASSLMPYNEQFF. In nucleotides, the CDR3 is TGTGCCAGTAGTCTAATGCCCTACAATGAGCAGTTCTTC.

The chain uses TRBV10-3 and TRBJ2-7, with D hard to call. The CDR3 length is 15 residues. Looked up from germline, CDR1 is ENHRY and CDR2 is SYGVKD. Trimming removed 6 bases at V and 0 bases at J, with 15 bases between. The CDR3 region is CAISDSDPSSYEQYF. The CDR3, as DNA: TGTGCCATCAGCGACTCGGACCCGAGCTCCTACGAGCAGTACTTC.